Listed below are T cell receptor beta chains from one sample, sequenced in a study of cytomegalovirus exposure and HLA in healthy donors. Sequencing used immunoSEQ multiplex PCR; TCRdb keeps in-frame clones, though not all of them. The table lists 90,000 to 100,000 clones, around 76% of them singletons, with roughly 19% in the top ten. The source material was PBMCs. These receptors were taken from a woman aged 60-75 years in good health and CMV-seropositive. Both conserved end residues are part of each CDR3. The D gene is left open where the match is weak. Only some rows state a clone size, as once, few, many or a class for expanded clones.

CDR3 length,D gene,clone size,J gene,V gene,CDR3 DNA,CDR3 protein
17,TRBD1,-,TRBJ2-4,TRBV30,TGTGCCTGGAGTGTGGGCAGGACGGGACAGTCGAAAAACATTCAGTACTTC,CAWSVGRTGQSKNIQYF
16,TRBD1,-,TRBJ2-7,TRBV28,TGTGCCAGCAGCTCCACACCGGGACAGGGGCGATACGAGCAGTACTTC,CASSSTPGQGRYEQYF
15,TRBD2,-,TRBJ2-1,TRBV2,TGTGCCAGCAGTGAGACTAGCGGGAGTGAACTGCCGGCGTTCTTC,CASSETSGSELPAFF
13,-,once,TRBJ1-2,TRBV2,TGTGCCAGCAGTGAAGAGGGGACTCGAGGCTACACCTTC,CASSEEGTRGYTF
13,TRBD1,-,TRBJ1-2,TRBV11-1,TGTGCCAGCAGCATCGGACAGGCGTTGGGCTACACCTTC,CASSIGQALGYTF
13,TRBD1,-,TRBJ2-2,TRBV7-2,TGTGCCAGCAGGGGACAGAGGGCCGGGGAGCTGTTTTTT,CASRGQRAGELFF
11,-,few,TRBJ1-4,TRBV30,TGTGCCTGGAAACTGTCTGAAAAACTGTTTTTT,CAWKLSEKLFF
16,TRBD2,once,TRBJ2-2,TRBV4-1,TGCGCCAGCAGCCAAGAAACGGGACTAGCAGTCGGGGAGCTGTTTTTT,CASSQETGLAVGELFF
14,-,few,TRBJ1-1,TRBV28,TGTGCCAGCACTTCTGGTGGAGGGAACACTGAAGCTTTCTTT,CASTSGGGNTEAFF
15,TRBD2,-,TRBJ2-3,TRBV5-1,TGCGCCAGCAGCCCGGGACTAGCGGAGACAGATACGCAGTATTTT,CASSPGLAETDTQYF
15,TRBD1,-,TRBJ2-1,TRBV10-1,TGCGCCAGCAGTGAGTCGTGGACAGGGAACAATGAGCAGTTCTTC,CASSESWTGNNEQFF
15,TRBD2,-,TRBJ2-5,TRBV15,TGTGCCACCAGCGTGATAGCGGGAGGGCAAGAGACCCAGTACTTC,CATSVIAGGQETQYF
15,TRBD1,few,TRBJ1-1,TRBV28,TGTGCCAGCAGCTACCCCCGGACAGGCAACACTGAAGCTTTCTTT,CASSYPRTGNTEAFF
14,-,-,TRBJ1-2,TRBV7-2,TGTGCCAGCAGCTTAGACGGCAGGGGAAGGAGCTACACCTTC,CASSLDGRGRSYTF
15,-,few,TRBJ1-2,TRBV6-4,TGTGCCAGCAGTGACGGGGAGGGGGCTAACTATGGCTACACCTTC,CASSDGEGANYGYTF
14,TRBD1,-,TRBJ2-7,TRBV7-3,TGTGCCAGCAGCTTAAATACAGGGGCGAAGGAGCAGTACTTC,CASSLNTGAKEQYF
14,-,once,TRBJ2-6,TRBV30,TGTGCCTGGAGTGCAGGGCACGGGGCCAACGTCCTGACTTTC,CAWSAGHGANVLTF
18,-,once,TRBJ2-1,TRBV11-2,TGTGCCAGCAGCTTAGGTCCTTTTGTGGGAGGAGGTTACAATGAGCAGTTCTTC,CASSLGPFVGGGYNEQFF
15,TRBD1,-,TRBJ1-1,TRBV7-9,TGTGCCAGCTCGGACAGGGTCCTTCTTCATGCTGAAGCTTTCTTT,CASSDRVLLHAEAFF
15,TRBD1,-,TRBJ2-7,TRBV10-3,TGTGCCATCAGTGATGGGACAGGGGGTGCCTACGAGCGGTACTTC,CAISDGTGGAYERYF
14,TRBD1,-,TRBJ1-6,TRBV30,TGTGCCTGGAGCCCCGGGACAGGGAATTCACCCCTCCACTTT,CAWSPGTGNSPLHF
13,TRBD1,-,TRBJ1-1,TRBV6-5,TGTGCCAGCAGTGAGTACAGGGGCACTGAAGCTTTCTTT,CASSEYRGTEAFF
16,-,-,TRBJ2-7,TRBV6-6,TGTGCCAGCAGTTACGGGGCCCAAACGCACGCCTACGAGCAGTACTTC,CASSYGAQTHAYEQYF
17,-,-,TRBJ1-5,TRBV7-8,TGTGCCAGCAGCTTAATGGGGTATAGCGGAGGCAATCAGCCCCAGCATTTT,CASSLMGYSGGNQPQHF
14,-,-,TRBJ2-7,TRBV7-8,TGTGCCAGCCAACCCCCCGTACGCGACTACGAGCAGTACTTC,CASQPPVRDYEQYF
13,-,-,TRBJ2-5,TRBV6-1,TGTGCCAGCAGTGTCGCAGGGAGGGAGACCCAGTACTTC,CASSVAGRETQYF
12,TRBD2,-,TRBJ2-7,TRBV7-6,TGTGCCTCGGGGGGAGGCCTCTACGAGCAGTACTTC,CASGGGLYEQYF
17,-,-,TRBJ1-2,TRBV4-1,TGCGCCAGCAGCCACCCGTCGGGACGGGGAGGAGGCTATGGCTACACCTTC,CASSHPSGRGGGYGYTF
14,TRBD1,few,TRBJ1-3,TRBV10-3,TGTGCCATCACCCGGGACAGGGAAGGAAACACCATATATTTT,CAITRDREGNTIYF
14,TRBD1,-,TRBJ1-6,TRBV18,TGTGCCAGCTCACCCGGACAGGGGAAATCACCCCTCCACTTT,CASSPGQGKSPLHF
15,TRBD2,many,TRBJ2-3,TRBV6-4,TGTGCCAGCAGCCCACTAGCGGGCAGCACAGATACGCAGTATTTT,CASSPLAGSTDTQYF
13,-,-,TRBJ1-1,TRBV4-1,TGCGCTAGTAGTGGGGCCGGAACGCTTGAAGCTTTCTTT,CASSGAGTLEAFF
12,-,-,TRBJ1-4,TRBV6-1,TGTGCCAGCACCCCAGGGAAGGGTGCACTGTTTTTT,CASTPGKGALFF
13,-,-,TRBJ2-7,TRBV6-5,TGTGCCAGCAGTCGGGACTGGTACTACGAGCAGTACTTC,CASSRDWYYEQYF
12,TRBD2,-,TRBJ2-1,TRBV5-1,TGCGCCAGCAGGCGGGAGGGCAATGAGCAGTTCTTC,CASRREGNEQFF
16,TRBD1,-,TRBJ1-3,TRBV7-9,TGTGCCAGCAGCTTAGCAGGGACAGGGGTTGGAAACACCATATATTTT,CASSLAGTGVGNTIYF
15,TRBD1,-,TRBJ1-4,TRBV10-3,TGTGCCATCAGTGACCCCGACAGGGTTAGTGAAAAACTGTTTTTT,CAISDPDRVSEKLFF
16,-,-,TRBJ1-1,TRBV27,TGTGCCAGCACCCCTCTTTGGGGGGATTTGAACACTGAAGCTTTCTTT,CASTPLWGDLNTEAFF
16,TRBD1,once,TRBJ1-1,TRBV28,TGTGCCAGCAGTTTCCCTCGGACAGGGTCGAACACTGAAGCTTTCTTT,CASSFPRTGSNTEAFF
17,TRBD1,few,TRBJ1-2,TRBV7-9,TGTGCCAGCAGCTTAGCCGGGACAGGGGCTTCAAGAAGTGGCTACACCTTC,CASSLAGTGASRSGYTF
18,TRBD1,few,TRBJ2-6,TRBV4-2,TGTGCCAGCAGCCAGGATCGGGACAGCAGATCTGGGGCCAACGTCCTGACTTTC,CASSQDRDSRSGANVLTF
17,TRBD2,-,TRBJ2-1,TRBV9,TGTGCCAGCAGCTCCAGAGGGGATCTAGCGGCCTACAATGAGCAGTTCTTC,CASSSRGDLAAYNEQFF
14,-,-,TRBJ2-5,TRBV14,TGTGCCAGCAGCCAAAACTTCAACCAAGAGACCCAGTACTTC,CASSQNFNQETQYF
15,TRBD2,-,TRBJ2-2,TRBV29-1,TGCAGCGTCGCGCGAGGGACTAAAAACACCGGGGAGCTGTTTTTT,CSVARGTKNTGELFF
15,TRBD1,-,TRBJ2-7,TRBV10-3,TGTGCCATCAGCACGGGACAGGGGCGAACCTACGAGCAGTACTTC,CAISTGQGRTYEQYF
15,-,few,TRBJ2-1,TRBV5-1,TGCGCCAGCAGCTTGGGCCCGGGAAGGAGCAATGAGCAGTTCTTC,CASSLGPGRSNEQFF
16,TRBD2,-,TRBJ2-5,TRBV6-5,TGTGCCAGCAGTTACTCCGGGACTAGCGGAGAAGAGACCCAGTACTTC,CASSYSGTSGEETQYF
16,-,-,TRBJ2-5,TRBV19,TGTGCCAGTAGTACCCCAGGGGTGGGCGTCCAAGAGACCCAGTACTTC,CASSTPGVGVQETQYF
13,-,-,TRBJ1-2,TRBV9,TGTGCCAGCAGCGTAGCGTCGGGGTTTGGCTACACCTTC,CASSVASGFGYTF
18,-,-,TRBJ2-1,TRBV19,TGTGCCAGTACCCCGAGGGTTCAGCGGATGAGCTCCTACAATGAGCAGTTCTTC,CASTPRVQRMSSYNEQFF
11,-,-,TRBJ1-1,TRBV20-1,TGCAGTGCTAGAGACCCGGAGGAAGCTTTCTTT,CSARDPEEAFF
16,TRBD1,-,TRBJ1-2,TRBV9,TGTGCCAGCAGCTCGAGGACAGGGGATTCCTTTAGTGGCTACACCTTC,CASSSRTGDSFSGYTF
15,TRBD1,-,TRBJ1-5,TRBV4-1,TGCGCCAGCAGCCCCCAACAGGGGGCTGGTCAGCCCCAGCATTTT,CASSPQQGAGQPQHF
13,-,-,TRBJ2-5,TRBV28,TGTGCCAGCAGTTTAACCAGCCAAGAGACCCAGTACTTC,CASSLTSQETQYF
13,-,-,TRBJ2-4,TRBV19,TGTGCCAGTTCCCCGGGACAACAAAACATTCAGTACTTC,CASSPGQQNIQYF
17,-,few,TRBJ2-3,TRBV2,TGTGCCAGCAGTGAAGCGCTGGGCACCCCCCACGCAGATACGCAGTATTTT,CASSEALGTPHADTQYF